The clone carrying this T cell receptor (beta chain) was detected only once. This CDR3 comprises 13 residues. Trimming left V 0 bases short and J 4 bases short, with 5 bases between. Germline CDR1 SGHNT, CDR2 YYREEE (reference sequence). This sample was included in a study of blood T cell repertoires in COVID-19. As for the study in general: Spain, Italy and the United States supplied samples that represented acute and convalescent COVID-19. Sample material is recorded as cDNA or gDNA derived from T cells, B-cell-depleted T cells, or PBMCs.

The authors' processing: Quantification of nucleated cells was approximated via reference gene primer amplification. Measured with immunoSEQ multiplex PCR; TCRdb has only the in-frame clones, and not every one. Clone size and V and J calls were adopted from that table, with D and trimming inferred from the DNA. The sample lists roughly 250,000 clones; roughly four fifths were seen once. The gene calls are TRBV5-4 and TRBJ1-5; D is unresolved. The source of this sequence is a woman between 65 and 79 years old with acute or convalescent COVID-19. The sequenced material came from peripheral blood. The CDR3 sequence: CASSLGQNQPQHF. The CDR3 nucleotides are TGTGCCAGCAGCTTGGGACAAAATCAGCCCCAGCATTTT.